The 29 T cell receptor beta chains given below trace back to one sample, sequenced in a study of naive and memory T cell subsets. The beta constant-region primer was an equimolar mix of two oligonucleotides covering TRBC1 and TRBC2. TCRdb re-derived calls from the UMI-ligation and nested PCR reads in MiXCR, one entry per CDR3 protein. Here the sample spans about 85,000 distinct CDR3 sequences, about 12% being singletons. Sequences were obtained from central memory CD4+ T cells from blood. The receptors here all came from a human donor in good health.

The gene calls are TRBV7-8 and TRBJ2-7; the match to TRBD1 covers 7 bases. The V segment lost 2 bases and the J segment 2 bases; nucleotides outside the gene matches: 6. The CDR3 length is 15 residues. The germline CDR1 and CDR2 sequences are SGHVS and FQNEAQ. The CDR3 protein is CASSLLLGQPYEQYF. In DNA, the CDR3 is TGTGCCAGCAGCTTATTGTTGGGACAGCCCTACGAGCAGTACTTC. Full variable domain (rest looked up from reference TRBV7-8 and TRBJ2-7): GAGVSQSPRYKVAKRGQDVALRCDPISGHVSLFWYQQALGQGPEFLTYFQNEAQLDKSGLPSDRFFAERPEGSVSTLKIQRTQQEDSAVYLCASSLLLGQPYEQYFGPGTRLTVT.

This clonotype was detected only a few times. The rearrangement uses TRBV20-1 and TRBJ1-3; tentative D call: TRBD1 (6 bases). The CDR3 spans 16 residues. From germline, CDR1 is DFQATT and CDR2 SNEGSKA (reference sequence). Trimming removed 0 bases from V and 0 bases from J, with 12 bases in between. The CDR3 sequence is CSARDRGTNSGNTIYF. The CDR3, as DNA: TGCAGTGCTAGAGATAGGGGGACGAACTCTGGAAACACCATATATTTT.

As regards this clonotype: Compared with germline, one end of the junction differs, possibly owing to a read error. The chain recombines TRBV6-1 with TRBJ1-5; 9 positions match TRBD1. The length of the CDR3 is 15 residues. Germline V gene sequence: CDR1 MNHNS, CDR2 SASEGT. The CDR3: CASREGTGRNQPQHF. DNA for the CDR3: TGTGCCAGCAGGGAAGGGACAGGGAGGAATCAGCCCCAGCATTTT.

There are many counts of this clonotype. The rearrangement links TRBV11-2 to TRBJ2-7; TRBD2 is a possible D gene (5 bases). Trimming pared 5 bases from V and 4 bases from J, leaving 6 bases between. The germline V gene has CDR1 SGHAT and CDR2 FQNNGV. This CDR3 region has 11 residues. CDR3 sequence (DNA): TGTGCCAGCAGCCGGGGATACGAGCAGTACTTC. It is translated as CASSRGYEQYF.

This clonotype was seen a few times. The rearrangement joins TRBV20-1 to TRBJ1-2, with no clear D. V was clipped by 5 bases and J by 8 bases, with 21 bases between them. This CDR3 has 14 residues. Germline loops: CDR1 DFQATT, CDR2 SNEGSKA (reference sequence). The CDR3 loop reads CSALPGLSEGGYTF. The CDR3 DNA reads TGCAGTGCTCTGCCAGGTTTGTCGGAAGGAGGCTACACCTTC.

In this sample, this clonotype turned up many times. V is TRBV20-1 and J is TRBJ2-5; D is ambiguous. Per the germline V gene, CDR1 is DFQATT and CDR2 is SNEGSKA (reference sequence). The CDR3 is 13 amino acids. V dropped 1 base and J dropped 0 bases, with 6 bases sitting between them. Here the CDR3 DNA reads TGCAGTGCTAGAGTAGAGAACCAAGAGACCCAGTACTTC. This gives the protein CSARVENQETQYF.

This clonotype was counted many times. The chain recombines TRBV12-1 with TRBJ2-5. TRBV12-1 is assigned pseudogene status. The CDR3 loop spans 15 amino acids. The CDR3 protein is CASSFGGINQETQYF. CDR3 coding DNA: TGTGCCAGCAGCTTTGGTGGGATCAACCAAGAGACCCAGTACTTC.

This clonotype was counted only a few times. The chain uses TRBV27 and TRBJ2-3; TRBD2 aligns across 8 bases. CDR1 is MNHEY and CDR2 is SMNVEV in the germline V gene (reference sequence). Unmatched junction bases numbered 10, after V lost 6 bases and J lost 8 bases. The CDR3 length is 14 residues. The CDR3 sequence: CASSPGLAGGTQYF. In nucleotides, the CDR3 is TGTGCCAGCAGCCCCGGACTAGCAGGTGGTACGCAGTATTTT.

This clonotype was recorded many times. This rearrangement joins TRBV2 to TRBJ2-5; unclear D gene. Germline loops: CDR1 SNHLY, CDR2 FYNNEI. Trimming stripped 7 bases from V and 0 bases from J, with 6 bases between. The CDR3 has 12 residues. The CDR3 sequence: CASNPHQETQYF. The CDR3 nucleotides are TGTGCCAGCAACCCACACCAAGAGACCCAGTACTTC.

This clonotype was seen only a few times. The CDR3 loop is CASASSGTGKTQYF. The CDR3 region has the DNA TGTGCCAGTGCTTCATCCGGGACGGGGAAGACCCAGTACTTC. This chain joins TRBV19 and TRBJ2-5; D tentatively reads TRBD1 or TRBD2 (5 bases each). Germline CDR1 reads LNHDA; CDR2 reads SQIVND (reference sequence). The V gene lost 8 bases and the J gene lost 6 bases, with 19 bases spanning the gap. The CDR3 is made up of 14 amino acids.

The genes are TRBV10-3 and TRBJ2-2; D is possibly TRBD1 (5 bases). The CDR3 has 17 amino acids. CDR1 is ENHRY, CDR2 SYGVKD, per germline. V lost 11 bases and J lost 4, with 26 bases in between. The chain's CDR3 is CAVSRTNDWSGTGELFF. The DNA for the CDR3 is TGTGCCGTCTCGCGGACAAACGATTGGTCGGGCACCGGGGAGCTGTTTTTT.

This clonotype was seen more than once but under ten times. The chain employs TRBV2 and TRBJ1-6; D is undetermined. The length of the CDR3 is 16 residues. Trimming took 1 base from V and 7 from J, leaving 14 bases between them. Per germline, CDR1 SNHLY and CDR2 FYNNEI. DNA of the CDR3: TGTGCCAGCAGTGAAGGGTTTGGCTTCGGGAATTCACCCCTCCACTTT. It yields the protein CASSEGFGFGNSPLHF.

The CDR3 spells CATSNHRGGETQYF. The CDR3 DNA is TGTGCCACCAGTAACCACAGGGGGGGAGAGACCCAGTACTTC. V gene TRBV24-1 combines with J gene TRBJ2-5, with D perhaps TRBD1 (8 bases). Looked up from germline, CDR1 is KGHDR and CDR2 is SFDVKD. There are 14 residues in the CDR3. V shed 6 bases and J shed 4 bases, with 14 bases lying between them.

This clonotype appeared many times. This chain joins TRBV7-2 and TRBJ2-4; unclear D gene. This CDR3 spans 15 amino acids. V dropped 1 base and J dropped 0 bases, with 7 bases sitting between them. In germline, CDR1 is SGHTA, CDR2 FQGNSA. The CDR3 reads CASSLVPVAKNIQYF. CDR3 nucleotide sequence: TGTGCCAGCAGCTTAGTCCCTGTAGCCAAAAACATTCAGTACTTC. Using reference TRBV7-2 and TRBJ2-4 for the parts outside the CDR3, the full variable domain is GAGVSQSPSNKVTEKGKDVELRCDPISGHTALYWYRQSLGQGLEFLIYFQGNSAPDKSGLPSDRFSAERTGGSVSTLTIQRTQQEDSAVYLCASSLVPVAKNIQYFGAGTRLSVL.

This clonotype was seen a handful of times. J is TRBJ2-1 and V is TRBV20-1; possible D gene TRBD2, 6 bases. The CDR3 length is 13 residues. Germline CDR1 and CDR2: DFQATT and SNEGSKA (reference sequence). The CDR3 loop reads CSTAGGYGDEQFF. The DNA of the CDR3 is TGCAGCACAGCGGGCGGTTATGGGGATGAGCAGTTCTTC.

J is TRBJ2-1 and V is TRBV30; 9 positions agree with TRBD1. The CDR3 covers 14 residues. CDR1 and CDR2 from the germline V gene are GTSNPN and SVGIG (reference sequence). With 3 bases clipped from V and 7 bases from J, the junction kept 7 bases outside the gene matches. The CDR3, as DNA: TGTGCCTGGAGGAGACAGGGGGGGAAAAATGAGCAGTTCTTC. Its translation is CAWRRQGGKNEQFF.

Ten or more counts support this clonotype. The chain couples TRBV20-1 to TRBJ2-3; a weak D match, TRBD1 (6 bases). Germline CDR1 DFQATT, CDR2 SNEGSKA (reference sequence). V shed 3 bases and J shed 4 bases, with 17 bases lying between them. CDR3 size: 15 residues. The CDR3 spells CSASGLAGDADTQYF. In DNA form, the CDR3 reads TGCAGTGCTAGTGGTCTGGCAGGGGACGCAGATACGCAGTATTTT.

The chain carries TRBV7-2 and TRBJ2-3; the match to TRBD2 covers 7 bases. Germline assignment: CDR1 SGHTA and CDR2 FQGNSA. There are 15 residues in the CDR3. V trimming: 2 bases; J trimming: 4 bases; junction bases outside the gene matches: 6. This CDR3 is CASSLSAGASDTQYF. The CDR3 nucleotides read TGTGCCAGCAGCTTATCGGCGGGAGCGTCAGATACGCAGTATTTT.

This chain connects TRBV6-1 to TRBJ2-5; weak D call: TRBD1 (6 bases). Germline lookup yields CDR1 MNHNS and CDR2 SASEGT. This CDR3 region has 15 residues. The V and J ends lost 1 base and 5 bases respectively, with 14 bases between them. The CDR3, as DNA: TGTGCCAGCAGTGAAGACCAGGGGAGTCGGGAGACCCAGTACTTC. Its protein product is CASSEDQGSRETQYF.

This clonotype was seen more than once but under ten times. The CDR3 loop reads CASSFQREDTQYF. The CDR3 DNA reads TGTGCCAGCAGCTTCCAAAGAGAGGATACGCAGTATTTT. V and J are TRBV7-2 and TRBJ2-3; no reliable D call. The CDR3 runs to 13 residues. Trimming stripped 3 bases from V and 6 bases from J, with 10 bases between. Germline loops: CDR1 SGHTA, CDR2 FQGNSA. Looking up the rest from reference TRBV7-2 and TRBJ2-3 gives the full variable domain: GAGVSQSPSNKVTEKGKDVELRCDPISGHTALYWYRQSLGQGLEFLIYFQGNSAPDKSGLPSDRFSAERTGGSVSTLTIQRTQQEDSAVYLCASSFQREDTQYFGPGTRLTVL.

The sample holds a few counts of this clonotype. The rearrangement uses TRBV3-1 and TRBJ2-2, with 7 bases lining up with TRBD1. V shed 2 bases, J shed 3 bases, and the junction held 6 bases outside the gene matches. From germline, CDR1 is LGHDT and CDR2 YNNKEL (reference sequence). The CDR3 runs 16 residues. This chain's CDR3 is CASSQRRTGDTGELFF. The CDR3, as DNA: TGTGCCAGCAGCCAACGGAGAACAGGGGACACCGGGGAGCTGTTTTTT.

The chain joins TRBV6-5 to TRBJ1-2; 9 bases are a match to TRBD1. V was clipped by 6 bases and J by 5 bases; unmatched bases: 7. The V gene's germline CDR1 is MNHEY and CDR2 SVGAGI. There are 14 residues in the CDR3. Here the CDR3 reads CASRLGQGTYGYTF. For the CDR3, the DNA is TGTGCCAGCAGACTTGGACAGGGGACTTATGGCTACACCTTC.

CDR3 loop: CSASPTPGLKETQYF. CDR3 coding DNA: TGCAGTGCTAGCCCCACCCCCGGACTGAAAGAGACCCAGTACTTC. J is TRBJ2-5 and V is TRBV20-1, with D possibly being TRBD2 (5 bases). Between the trimmed V and J ends, which lost 3 bases and 3 bases, there was a span of 17 bases. Germline loops: CDR1 DFQATT, CDR2 SNEGSKA (reference sequence). The CDR3 loop spans 15 amino acids.

This clonotype has just a few counts. The V and J genes are TRBV27 and TRBJ1-1; no firm D call. The CDR3 length is 14 residues. The ends were cut back, 3 bases at V and 3 bases at J, with 11 bases in the middle. In germline, CDR1 is MNHEY, CDR2 SMNVEV (reference sequence). CDR3 coding DNA: TGTGCCAGCAGTTTGGACGTTCGGGACACTGAAGCTTTCTTT. This translates into CASSLDVRDTEAFF.

In this sample, this clonotype turned up many times. The rearrangement joins TRBV20-1 to TRBJ2-3; 7 positions match TRBD2. The CDR3 length is 16 residues. The germline V gene encodes CDR1 DFQATT and CDR2 SNEGSKA (reference sequence). Trimming took 3 bases from V and 0 from J; bases not matched to a gene: 9. The CDR3, as DNA: TGCAGTGCTAGGATCCGTGGGAGGGAGAGCACAGATACGCAGTATTTT. Its protein product is CSARIRGRESTDTQYF.

As to this clonotype: A read error may account for a junction end that differs from germline. V usage is TRBV20-1 and J usage is TRBJ1-2; 9 nucleotides match TRBD1. From germline, CDR1 is DFQATT and CDR2 SNEGSKA (reference sequence). The CDR3 sequence is 16 residues long. For the CDR3, the DNA is TGCAGTGCTCACGCACCTGGACAGGGGAGTAACAATGGCTACACCTTC. Amino acid sequence: CSAHAPGQGSNNGYTF.

This clonotype was seen many times. The chain links TRBV20-1 to TRBJ1-4; TRBD1 matches at 9 bases. The CDR3 consists of 14 residues. The germline V gene has CDR1 DFQATT and CDR2 SNEGSKA (reference sequence). J was trimmed by 7 bases and V by 6 bases; bases with no gene match: 9. For the CDR3, the DNA is TGCAGTGCCACCGACAGGGGGAAGGCTGAAAAACTGTTTTTT. Translated, it gives CSATDRGKAEKLFF.

This clonotype was seen repeatedly, ten times or more. This chain joins TRBV5-5 and TRBJ2-1; D gene unclear. V was trimmed by 0 bases and J by 9 bases, leaving 13 bases between them. The CDR3 length is 14 residues. Germline V CDR1 and CDR2: SGHKS, YYEKEE (reference sequence). CDR3: CASSLGRLFAEQFF. CDR3 DNA sequence: TGTGCCAGCAGCTTGGGTAGGTTGTTCGCTGAGCAGTTCTTC.

A few counts support this clonotype. The gene calls are TRBV7-9 and TRBJ1-1; D possibly corresponds to TRBD1 (5 bases). Trimming removed 6 bases at V and 5 bases at J, with 13 bases between. CDR3 length equals 13 residues. CDR1 and CDR2 from the germline V gene are SEHNR and FQNEAQ (reference sequence). For the CDR3, the DNA is TGTGCCAGCAGGAGTCAGGGTCGGACTGAAGCTTTCTTT. Its protein product is CASRSQGRTEAFF. Combining the CDR3 with reference TRBV7-9 and TRBJ1-1 gives the whole variable domain DTGVSQNPRHKITKRGQNVTFRCDPISEHNRLYWYRQTLGQGPEFLTYFQNEAQLEKSRLLSDRFSAERPKGSFSTLEIQRTEQGDSAMYLCASRSQGRTEAFFGQGTRLTVV.